This T cell receptor beta chain comes out of a study of T-cell memory formation after mild COVID-19. Study as a whole: TCR clustering was largely donor specific. The study's findings and limits: Memory cells collected pre-infection included some clones that later responded, suggesting cross-reactive memory joined. Those CD4+ clones that contracted were mainly in CM and EM (CD8+ ones in EMRA).

TCRdb passed the 5' RACE reads through MiXCR, listing each CDR3 protein once. Of about 180,000 distinct CDR3 sequences listed, roughly 17% are singletons. This clonotype has a handful of counts. Antigen specificity is unknown. The CDR3 totals 13 residues. Trimming took off 0 bases at V and 2 bases at J, with 6 bases between the two ends. Germline V lookup: CDR1 SQVTM, CDR2 ANQGSEA. Sequencing was done on a sample of PBMCs or a T cell subset sorted from them (not recorded which). The receptor's source is an adult woman who had mild COVID-19 (a few samples of this study predate the infection). Cell type and time point are not known. The chain joins TRBV29-1 to TRBJ2-3; unclear D gene. CDR3 coding DNA: TGCAGCGTTGAAGAAAGGGTCACAGATACGCAGTATTTT. Translated: CSVEERVTDTQYF.